This record looks at one T cell receptor (beta chain) sequence and its context. The antigen is unknown. It may be a read error: a sequence one base away is much more abundant. Each CDR3 protein gets one entry after TCRdb re-called the reads with MiXCR. The sample holds hundreds of thousands of distinct CDR3 sequences; 20% to 30% are singletons and the top ten take approximately 8%. The sample is drawn from a study of T cell repertoires in cytomegalovirus infection. For the study at large: Signatures in public TCR beta sequences pointed to both CMV infection and matching HLA type.

V shed 6 bases and J 7 bases; nucleotides not matched to a gene: 12. This CDR3 is 15 amino acids long. Findings and limits, study-wide: HLA-C-restricted TCR beta clonotypes specific for CMV led the ex vivo response. Based on cumulative public TCR beta family frequency, carriers of CMV plus the relevant HLA were identified.

This receptor was obtained from a human donor in good health (CMV status not recorded). Some clones in this sample may be carry-over from other donors' samples. The chain combines TRBV12-3 or TRBV12-4 with TRBJ2-1; 7 bases agree with TRBD1. Sequencing was done on a sample of CD8+ T cells from PBMCs. DNA of the CDR3: TGTGCCAGCAGCCGCGAGGGGGCCGGTTTGAATGAGCAGTTCTTC. This encodes CASSREGAGLNEQFF.